One sample yielded the 3 T cell receptor beta chains listed below, sequenced in a study of T cells in Graves' hyperthyroidism and ophthalmopathy. Researchers amplified the TCR beta CDR3 regions from RNA transcripts. The TCR CDR3 was amplified in a first-round RT-PCR using the HTBI primer set. TCRdb passed the multiplex PCR reads through MiXCR, listing each CDR3 protein once. The repertoire holds around 350,000 distinct CDR3 sequences, with less than 15% as singletons. The source material was blood. The receptors stem from a young woman with Graves' hyperthyroidism.

Regarding this clonotype: At one boundary the junction diverges from the germline segment, which might be a read error. This chain connects TRBV19 to TRBJ1-5, with unresolved D. Germline CDR1 and CDR2: LNHDA and SQIVND (reference sequence). This CDR3 is 15 amino acids long. CDR3 amino acids: CASSLDPSIDQPQHF. Here the CDR3 DNA reads TGTGCCAGTAGTCTAGATCCCTCGATCGATCAGCCCCAGCATTTT.

The J gene is TRBJ1-5, the V gene TRBV7-9; a weak D match, TRBD1 (6 bases). V was cut by 5 bases and J by 1 base, with 9 bases left in between. The CDR3 is made up of 14 amino acids. The germline V gene has CDR1 SEHNR and CDR2 FQNEAQ (reference sequence). CDR3 nucleotide sequence: TGTGCCAGCAGCCGGAGGGGGAGCAATCAGCCCCAGCATTTT. This sequence encodes CASSRRGSNQPQHF.

V is TRBV5-1 and J is TRBJ2-2; a weak D match, TRBD1 (5 bases). V gave up 4 bases and J gave up 1 base, with 11 bases separating them. From germline, CDR1 is SGHRS and CDR2 YFSETQ. CDR3 length equals 15 residues. The CDR3 nucleotides are TGCGCCAGCAGCCCGCGCGGACAGAACACCGGGGAGCTGTTTTTT. Translated, it gives CASSPRGQNTGELFF.